This TCR beta chain was captured by sequencing in a study of blood T cell repertoires in COVID-19 (TCRdb year 2020). About the study as a whole: Samples from collaborators originated in the United States, Italy and Spain and spanned both the acute and convalescent phases of COVID-19. The prospective study material was composed of cDNA or gDNA derived from T cells, B-cell-depleted T cells, or PBMCs. Deeply sampled blood TCRbeta repertoires from subjects exposed to, actively infected with, or recovered from COVID-19 were included in the dataset. The repertoires were released in a freely available public database intended as a resource for research on the immune response to SARS-CoV-2. Samples were obtained from the ongoing ImmuneRACE study (first 160 participants) and from about 1,300 subjects provided by 6 global collaborators. Nearly every sample came with metadata listing a de-identified subject ID, COVID-19 status, age in years and sex. Where HLA class I and class II types were available, the types were taken from metadata supplied by the sample provider, not from assay-based typing.

The immunoSEQ Assay, a bias-controlled multiplex PCR, was used to amplify TCRbeta CDR3 regions from genomic DNA. Turning to the authors' computational methods: The number of nucleated cells in each sample was estimated by amplification of reference gene primers within the assay. To quantify the absolute abundance of each unique TCRbeta CDR3 rearrangement, sequence reads were collapsed and filtered. For each sample, productive Simpson clonality was calculated as the square root of Simpson's diversity index across productive rearrangements. This is the immuneACCESS table as TCRdb keeps it, with only in-frame sequences that have V and J called. A part of the clones is gone; compared with another copy, unresolved V genes explain less than half, and the rest is unexplained. That table is the source of V, J and clone size, and D and trimming were worked out from the DNA. In this sample the table shows under 300,000 clones, roughly 80% of which occur a single time. The ten largest clones represent approximately 9.4% of the sample.

The CDR3 covers 13 residues, taking in both the cysteine and the phenylalanine. The retained sequence is limited to the CDR3, 39 bases, with the frame set at the first base. V and J are trimmed by 3 bases and 3 bases, and the gene matches miss 2 bases of the junction. Taken from the germline V gene, the CDR1 and CDR2 loops are SGHRS and YFSETQ. As to this clone: This clone's antigen is unknown. The record has no base qualities; no much larger clone is one base away.

Each collaborating institution followed its own protocols to collect whole blood in K2EDTA tubes. For TCRbeta analysis, collaborators shipped samples in one of three forms: frozen whole blood, isolated PBMCs, or DNA extracted from either of those sample types. Results and caveats for the whole study, not just this receptor: The amount of clinical and demographic metadata varied by source and participant and was provided uncurated.

The clonotype comes from a woman older than 75 with acute or convalescent COVID-19. This sequence uses TRBV5-1 and TRBJ1-2, and TRBD1 aligns with 7 junction nucleotides. The sequencing sample was made of peripheral blood. CDR3 loop: CASSSGTDYGYTF. The nucleotide sequence is given as TGCGCCAGCAGCTCCGGGACAGACTATGGCTACACCTTC.